This TCR beta chain was captured in a study of blood T cell repertoires in COVID-19. Study summary: Italy, Spain and the United States were the sources of the convalescent and acute COVID-19 samples. The analysed material was cDNA or gDNA that came from T cells, B-cell-depleted T cells, or PBMCs.

Seattle-derived patients entered the study during active infection and were followed longitudinally. As processed by the authors: Estimation of nucleated cell counts relied on the amplification of reference gene primers. Here immunoSEQ multiplex PCR was the method, and the copy in TCRdb shows in-frame clones only, minus some. That table furnishes V, J and clone size, whereas the DNA furnished D and trimming. This sample carries under 50,000 clones, approximately 93% of them seen once, and the ten largest clones take around 1%. Germline V CDR1 and CDR2: SNHLY, FYNNEI. Trimming cost V 6 bases and J 3 bases, with 6 bases left between them. This CDR3 is built from 11 residues.

Sequenced material: peripheral blood. The receptor was derived from a man in his sixties with COVID-19, enrolled during active disease. J is TRBJ2-7 and V is TRBV2; D is undetermined. The CDR3 sequence is CASSSGYEQYF. CDR3 sequence (DNA): TGTGCCAGCAGCTCAGGCTACGAGCAGTACTTC.